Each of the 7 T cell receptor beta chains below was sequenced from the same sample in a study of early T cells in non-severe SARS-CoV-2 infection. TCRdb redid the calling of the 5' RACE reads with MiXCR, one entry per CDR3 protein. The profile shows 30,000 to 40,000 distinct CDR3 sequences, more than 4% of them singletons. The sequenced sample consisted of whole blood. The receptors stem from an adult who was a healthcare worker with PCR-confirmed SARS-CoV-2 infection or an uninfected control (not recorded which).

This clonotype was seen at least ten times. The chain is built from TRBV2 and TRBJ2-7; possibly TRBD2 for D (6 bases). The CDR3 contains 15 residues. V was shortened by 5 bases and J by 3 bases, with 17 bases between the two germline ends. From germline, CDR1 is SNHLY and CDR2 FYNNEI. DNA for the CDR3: TGTGCCAGCAGTTTGCCGGGGACTGGACTCTACGAGCAGTACTTC. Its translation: CASSLPGTGLYEQYF.

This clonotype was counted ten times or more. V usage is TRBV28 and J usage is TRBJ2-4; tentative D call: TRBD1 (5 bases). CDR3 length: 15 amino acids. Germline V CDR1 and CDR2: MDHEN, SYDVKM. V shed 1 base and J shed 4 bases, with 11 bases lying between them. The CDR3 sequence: CASSLLGAEKNIQYF. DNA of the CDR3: TGTGCCAGCAGTTTATTAGGGGCAGAAAAAAACATTCAGTACTTC.

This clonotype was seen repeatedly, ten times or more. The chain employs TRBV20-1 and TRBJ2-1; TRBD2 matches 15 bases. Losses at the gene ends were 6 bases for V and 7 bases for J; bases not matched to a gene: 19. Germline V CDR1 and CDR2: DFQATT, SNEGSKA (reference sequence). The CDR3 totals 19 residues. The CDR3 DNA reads TGCAGTGCCGAACCGGCGAAGGGACTAGCGGGGGGCCGTTGGAATGAGCAGTTCTTC. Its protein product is CSAEPAKGLAGGRWNEQFF.

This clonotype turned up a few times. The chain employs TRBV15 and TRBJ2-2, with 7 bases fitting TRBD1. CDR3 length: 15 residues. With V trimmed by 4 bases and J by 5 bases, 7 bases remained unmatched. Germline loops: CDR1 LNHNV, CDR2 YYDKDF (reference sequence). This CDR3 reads CATSTNRGRTGELFF. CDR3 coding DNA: TGTGCCACCAGCACGAACAGGGGCCGGACCGGGGAGCTGTTTTTT. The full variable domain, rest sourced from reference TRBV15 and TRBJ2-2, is DAMVIQNPRYQVTQFGKPVTLSCSQTLNHNVMYWYQQKSSQAPKLLFHYYDKDFNNEADTPDNFQSRRPNTSFCFLDIRSPGLGDTAMYLCATSTNRGRTGELFFGEGSRLTVL.

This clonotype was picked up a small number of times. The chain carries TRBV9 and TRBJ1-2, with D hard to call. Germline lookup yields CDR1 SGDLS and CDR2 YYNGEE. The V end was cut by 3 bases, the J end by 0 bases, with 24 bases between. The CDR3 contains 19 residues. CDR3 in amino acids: CASSAPSAEAVYPNYGYTF. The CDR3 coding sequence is TGTGCCAGCAGCGCGCCCTCCGCGGAGGCCGTATATCCTAACTATGGCTACACCTTC.

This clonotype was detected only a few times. CDR3 nucleotides: TGTGCCAGCAGCTTAAGGGGGCTGACCTACGAGCAGTACTTC. This gives the protein CASSLRGLTYEQYF. The chain employs TRBV7-9 and TRBJ2-7; 7 positions agree with TRBD1. The CDR3 consists of 14 residues. Germline V lookup: CDR1 SEHNR, CDR2 FQNEAQ (reference sequence). The V and J ends lost 2 bases and 2 bases, in that order; junction bases with no gene match: 3.

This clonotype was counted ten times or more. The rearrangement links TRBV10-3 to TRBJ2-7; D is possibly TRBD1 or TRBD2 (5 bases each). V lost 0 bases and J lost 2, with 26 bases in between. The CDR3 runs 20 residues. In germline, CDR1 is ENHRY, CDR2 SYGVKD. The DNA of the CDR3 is TGTGCCATCAGTGAGTCAAGCCTGGGCCGTATGGCTCGGGACCCCTACGAGCAGTACTTC. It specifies CAISESSLGRMARDPYEQYF.